The next 15 T cell receptor beta chains were all read from a single sample in a study of T cell responses to AZD1222 COVID-19 vaccine. The protocol was immunoSEQ multiplex PCR, while the TCRdb copy is restricted to in-frame clones and leaves out a portion. The table includes some 110,000 clones, almost 90% detected once. The sequenced sample was peripheral blood, obtained on day 0 of AZD1222 vaccination. These receptors were collected from an adult in good health.

This sequence joins TRBV4-1 and TRBJ2-7; no clear D gene. CDR1 and CDR2 (germline): MGHRA, YSYEKL. This CDR3 is built from 13 residues. Trimming left V 1 base short and J 2 bases short, with 6 bases between. The DNA of the CDR3 is TGCGCCAGCAGCCAAGGTTCCGCCTACGAGCAGTACTTC. Translation gives CASSQGSAYEQYF.

V is TRBV19 and J is TRBJ1-4, with a weak D call TRBD1 (6 bases). Per the germline V gene, CDR1 is LNHDA and CDR2 is SQIVND (reference sequence). The V end was cut by 1 base, the J end by 0 bases, with 9 bases between. This CDR3 has 16 residues. This CDR3 reads CASSIGGTTTNEKLFF. In DNA, the CDR3 is TGTGCCAGTAGTATAGGCGGGACAACAACTAATGAAAAACTGTTTTTT.

This clone was detected only once. The V and J genes are TRBV21-1 and TRBJ2-3; TRBD2 reflects the table's D call only, with no check against the DNA. TRBV21-1 is a listed pseudogene. This CDR3 has 19 amino acids. The DNA for the CDR3 is TGTGCCAGCAGCAAATCTGGGTTCGGGGGACTAGCGCCACGTGATACGCAGTATTTT. It is translated as CASSKSGFGGLAPRDTQYF.

The J gene is TRBJ2-1, the V gene TRBV7-3; D may correspond to TRBD1 or TRBD2 (5 bases each). Germline lookup yields CDR1 SGHTA and CDR2 FQGTGA. The CDR3 is 12 amino acids. Trimming took off 6 bases at V and 9 bases at J, with 12 bases between the two ends. The CDR3 protein is CASRFSGSEQFF. CDR3 bases: TGTGCCAGCAGGTTCTCAGGGAGTGAGCAGTTCTTC.

This chain uses TRBV6-5 with TRBJ2-7; D unresolved. This CDR3 contains 14 residues. V was trimmed by 2 bases and J by 1 base, leaving 9 bases between them. CDR1 is MNHEY, CDR2 SVGAGI, per germline. In nucleotides, the CDR3 is TGTGCCAGCAGTTACGACCGCCGTTCCTACGAGCAGTACTTC. Amino acids: CASSYDRRSYEQYF.

V gene TRBV18 combines with J gene TRBJ2-2; D uncertain. The ends were cut back, 3 bases at V and 6 bases at J, with 5 bases in the middle. This CDR3 spans 12 amino acids. The germline gives CDR1 KGHSH, CDR2 LQKENI. The CDR3 loop reads CASSPVAGELFF. In DNA, the CDR3 is TGTGCCAGCTCACCGGTTGCCGGGGAGCTGTTTTTT.

This chain joins TRBV18 and TRBJ2-1; D assignment may be TRBD1 or TRBD2 (6 bases each). The germline CDR1 and CDR2 sequences are KGHSH and LQKENI. Trimming shortened V by 4 bases and J by 8 bases, and 18 bases separated the two germline ends. The CDR3 has 15 amino acids. The CDR3 nucleotides are TGTGCCAGCTCACAGGGGATCGGGGGCGGTGATGAGCAGTTCTTC. It yields the protein CASSQGIGGGDEQFF.

The chain couples TRBV7-3 to TRBJ2-2, with a possible D match to TRBD2 (5 bases). The CDR3 sequence is 15 residues long. The V gene's germline CDR1 is SGHTA and CDR2 FQGTGA. Trimming shortened V by 6 bases and J by 3 bases, and 14 bases separated the two germline ends. The CDR3 is CASSLLGEDTGELFF. The CDR3 nucleotides are TGTGCCAGCAGTCTCCTGGGAGAAGACACCGGGGAGCTGTTTTTT. The variable domain in full, with the rest retrieved from reference TRBV7-3 and TRBJ2-2, is GAGVSQTPSNKVTEKGKYVELRCDPISGHTALYWYRQSLGQGPEFLIYFQGTGAADDSGLPNDRFFAVRPEGSVSTLKIQRTERGDSAVYLCASSLLGEDTGELFFGEGSRLTVL.

The gene calls are TRBV9 and TRBJ1-4; a weak D match, TRBD1 (5 bases). Germline CDR1 is SGDLS and CDR2 is YYNGEE. The CDR3 spans 15 residues. Trimming shortened V by 0 bases and J by 5 bases, and 11 bases separated the two germline ends. The CDR3 reads CASSVDPGRNEKLFF. The CDR3 nucleotides are TGTGCCAGCAGCGTAGATCCAGGGAGAAATGAAAAACTGTTTTTT.

This chain connects TRBV7-9 to TRBJ1-1, with D perhaps matching TRBD1 (6 bases). Germline-derived CDR1 and CDR2 are SEHNR and FQNEAQ (reference sequence). Trimming took off 5 bases at V and 1 base at J, with 14 bases between the two ends. The CDR3 is 15 residues long. Written as DNA, the CDR3 is TGTGCCAGCAGCCTGACCCGGGACACGAACACTGAAGCTTTCTTT. Its protein product is CASSLTRDTNTEAFF.

The chain carries TRBV28 and TRBJ1-1, with D unresolved. Germline V CDR1 and CDR2: MDHEN, SYDVKM. The germline V and J ends were trimmed by 6 bases and 1 base, with 9 bases remaining between them. CDR3 size: 13 residues. CDR3 in amino acids: CASSLTRNTEAFF. The CDR3 nucleotides read TGTGCCAGCAGCCTAACCAGGAACACTGAAGCTTTCTTT.

This clone has only a few counts. The V call is TRBV18, the J call TRBJ1-1; tentatively, D is TRBD1 (5 bases). The length of the CDR3 is 13 residues. Germline V gene data show CDR1 as KGHSH and CDR2 as LQKENI. Trimming took 5 bases from V and 1 from J, leaving 8 bases between them. CDR3 loop: CASSDSANTEAFF. The CDR3 DNA follows: TGTGCCAGCTCAGACAGTGCGAACACTGAAGCTTTCTTT.

This clone is a singleton in its sample. The chain recombines TRBV7-9 with TRBJ2-7; 13 bases are shared with TRBD2. The CDR3 is 16 residues long. Looked up from germline, CDR1 is SEHNR and CDR2 is FQNEAQ (reference sequence). The J segment lost 6 bases and the V segment lost 5 bases, leaving 10 bases of the junction unmatched. The CDR3 reads CASSEVWTSGSVEQYF. The CDR3 nucleotides are TGTGCCAGCAGCGAAGTATGGACTAGCGGGAGTGTCGAGCAGTACTTC. Filled out from reference TRBV7-9 and TRBJ2-7, the complete variable domain reads DTGVSQNPRHKITKRGQNVTFRCDPISEHNRLYWYRQTLGQGPEFLTYFQNEAQLEKSRLLSDRFSAERPKGSFSTLEIQRTEQGDSAMYLCASSEVWTSGSVEQYFGPGTRLTVT.

The chain carries TRBV6-5 and TRBJ2-2, with D perhaps being TRBD1 or TRBD2 (7 bases each). Looked up from germline, CDR1 is MNHEY and CDR2 is SVGAGI. V lost 6 bases and J 3 bases, leaving 14 bases between the germline ends. The CDR3 totals 15 residues. As DNA, the CDR3 is TGTGCCAGCAGATGGGAGGGGGCCGACACCGGGGAGCTGTTTTTT. As protein: CASRWEGADTGELFF.

The rearrangement links TRBV12-3 or TRBV12-4 to TRBJ2-7; D not certain. This CDR3 comprises 13 residues. The V gene lost 1 base and the J gene lost 3 bases, with 7 bases spanning the gap. The CDR3 reads CASSLGEIYEQYF. The CDR3 coding sequence is TGTGCCAGCAGTTTAGGTGAAATCTACGAGCAGTACTTC.